This T cell receptor (beta chain) was recovered during a study of blood T cell repertoires in COVID-19 (dated by TCRdb to 2019 to 2021). For the study in its entirety: Collaborator samples came from the United States, Italy and Spain and covered acute and convalescent phases of COVID-19. The material from the prospective study consisted of cDNA or gDNA derived from T cells, B-cell-depleted T cells, or PBMCs. Subjects who had been exposed to COVID-19, were actively infected with it, or had recovered from it provided the deeply sampled blood TCRbeta repertoires that made up the dataset. A freely available public database, intended as a resource for researchers studying the immune response to SARS-CoV-2, is where the repertoires were released. Samples came from the ongoing ImmuneRACE study (first 160 participants) plus 1,254 subjects from 6 global collaborators. Nearly every sample came with metadata listing a de-identified subject ID, COVID-19 status, age in years and sex. Where available, HLA class I and class II types were obtained from metadata supplied by the sample provider rather than from assay-based typing.

Findings and caveats that apply to the study as a whole: How much clinical and demographic metadata was included differed by source and by participant, and the metadata was provided uncurated.

Comment on this clone: Which antigen it targets is not known. It has no much larger one-base neighbor in the sample; base qualities were not kept.

The immunoSEQ Assay, a bias-controlled multiplex PCR, was used to amplify TCRbeta CDR3 regions from genomic DNA. As for the original processing: Nucleated cell counts per sample were estimated from amplification of reference gene primers within the assay. To quantify the absolute abundance of each unique TCRbeta CDR3 rearrangement, sequence reads were collapsed and filtered. Productive Simpson clonality was computed per sample as the square root of Simpson's diversity index over productive rearrangements. TCRdb re-hosts the immuneACCESS table, in-frame sequences only. Its copies lack some clones; in the studies checked, an unresolved V gene accounts for under half of them, and the cause for the rest is not known. That table gives V, J and clone size, and the DNA gave D and trimming. The sample data list around 700,000 clones, and more than 80% of these were observed just once. The top ten hold roughly 0.25% of the sample.

Counted from cysteine to phenylalanine, this CDR3 has 15 amino acids. The retained sequence is limited to the CDR3, 45 bases, with the frame set at the first base. Trimming takes 5 bases off V and 8 bases off J; junction bases not matched to a gene: 5. CDR1 and CDR2, per the germline V gene, are SGHVS and FQNEAQ. Each collaborating institution followed its own protocols to collect whole blood in K2EDTA tubes. For TCRbeta analysis, collaborators shipped samples in one of three forms: frozen whole blood, isolated PBMCs, or DNA extracted from either of those sample types. The chain is made from TRBV7-8 and TRBJ2-1, with 14 bases aligning to TRBD2. The receptor's source is a woman aged 18 to 35 with acute or convalescent COVID-19. Sequencing input: peripheral blood. CDR3 sequence: CASSRGLAGVYEQFF. The DNA reads as follows: TGTGCCAGCAGCCGGGGACTAGCGGGGGTCTATGAGCAGTTCTTC.